The clone carrying this TCR beta chain was counted only a few times. This sample stems from a study of blood T cells in healthy people across ages. The second PCR ran about 6 to 11 cycles with a sample-barcoded 5' primer and J-beta primers. TCRdb recomputed calls from the 5' RACE reads with MiXCR, one row per CDR3 protein. The sample records around 520,000 distinct CDR3 sequences, roughly a quarter being singletons. Aged roughly 6 to 95, donors were systemically healthy Caucasians from Russia. The CDR3 is 16 residues long. In germline, CDR1 is MNHEY, CDR2 SMNVEV (reference sequence). Separately, the same data were catalogued under a study of T cells of mothers and their children.

Sequencing was performed on blood. This TCR was sampled from a boy aged 2 to 10 in good health. This rearrangement joins TRBV27 to TRBJ2-5; either TRBD1 or TRBD2 may fit D (6 bases each). TRBJ2-7 matches the DNA end more closely, so the J call is doubtful. In nucleotides, the CDR3 is TGTGCCAGCAGGCCCGCCGGGGTCGGGGGCCCCTACGAGCAGTACTTC. It specifies CASRPAGVGGPYEQYF.